In its sample, the clone carrying this TCR beta chain was seen a few times. These data belong to a study of shared clonotypes between healthy human individuals. Study as a whole: Three plates were used per donor for CD4 naive, three for CD4 memory, two for CD8 naive and one for CD8 memory.

An assay was performed, and its level was deep. 200 to 250 ng DNA, approximately 31,000 T cell genomes, went into each sorted-subset replicate PCR. Using immunoSEQ multiplex PCR, the repertoire was profiled, and TCRdb retains in-frame clones only, with some absent. The table has approximately 700,000 clones, around 73% seen once. V dropped 8 bases and J dropped 7; count of bases not matched to a gene: 10. CDR3 length: 13 residues. Germline lookup yields CDR1 LNHDA and CDR2 SQIVND (reference sequence). Each donor was a Caucasian adult residing in Nashville, Tennessee. The sample consisted of memory CD4+ T cells sorted from blood. Subset reported: CD45RA-negative fraction. The chain carries TRBV19 and TRBJ2-7, with 8 nucleotides matching TRBD1. The sequence came from a woman in her 30s in good health. CDR3 loop: CASEGQGRGEQYF. The DNA for the CDR3 is TGTGCCAGTGAAGGACAGGGCCGTGGAGAGCAGTACTTC.